This T cell receptor (beta chain) derives from a study of blood T cell repertoires in COVID-19. Trimming shortened V by 1 base and J by 0 bases, and 7 bases separated the two germline ends. Germline values: CDR1 LGHDT, CDR2 YNNKEL (reference sequence). The CDR3 totals 15 residues. Measured with immunoSEQ multiplex PCR; TCRdb has only the in-frame clones, and not every one. The sample shows 300,000 to 450,000 clones, 85% to 90% of them seen only once. The source is a young woman who had recovered from COVID-19. The rearrangement joins TRBV3-1 (or the pseudogene TRBV3-2) to TRBJ2-1; D is undetermined. The sequencing sample was made of PBMCs or T cells enriched from blood (not recorded which). The CDR3 DNA is TGTGCCAGCAGCCAAGGAGAAAGCTCCTACAATGAGCAGTTCTTC. It is translated as CASSQGESSYNEQFF.